This T cell receptor beta chain was captured in a study of blood T cell repertoires in COVID-19. Study summary: Researchers got acute and convalescent COVID-19 samples from the United States, Italy and Spain. PBMCs, B-cell-depleted T cells, or T cells were the source of the cDNA or gDNA that made up the material.

Germline V gene lookup returns CDR1 SGHTS and CDR2 YDEGEE. The CDR3 is made up of 14 amino acids. V lost 4 bases to trimming and J lost 1 base, with 11 bases between them. Study processing details: Nucleated cell number was recorded as an estimate derived from reference gene primer amplification. The assay was immunoSEQ multiplex PCR, and TCRdb's table has in-frame clones only and misses some. V, J and clone size are those of that table, while D and trimming were read from the DNA. The sample records under 350,000 clones, 85% to 90% being singletons. The chain links TRBV5-8 to TRBJ1-2; weak D call: TRBD1 (5 bases). The sequencing sample was made of peripheral blood. The TCR comes from a man aged 70-80 years with acute or convalescent COVID-19. CDR3 sequence: CASSPGLLNYGYTF. As DNA, the CDR3 is TGTGCCAGCAGCCCGGGACTGCTTAACTATGGCTACACCTTC.